Listed below are T cell receptor beta chains from one sample, sequenced in a study of cytomegalovirus exposure and HLA in healthy donors. This table comes from immunoSEQ multiplex PCR, and its TCRdb copy is limited to in-frame clones, with some not included. This listing includes about 42,000 clones. Sequences were obtained from PBMCs. The receptor source for this set is a young man in good health and CMV-seronegative. Each CDR3 is given with its conserved first and last residue. D genes are given only for firm matches.

J | V | D | CDR3 | DNA
TRBJ2-3 | TRBV4-3 | TRBD1 | CASSQGRQGATDTQYF | TGCGCCAGCAGCCAAGGGAGACAGGGGGCCACAGATACGCAGTATTTT
TRBJ2-1 | TRBV10-3 | TRBD1 | CAIRVGQGPANEQFF | TGTGCCATCAGGGTGGGACAGGGACCGGCCAATGAGCAGTTCTTC
TRBJ1-1 | TRBV18 | . | CASSETAGNTEAFF | TGTGCCAGCTCAGAAACGGCAGGAAACACTGAAGCTTTCTTT
TRBJ1-1 | TRBV6-5 | TRBD1 | CASSYDRGKAFF | TGTGCCAGCAGCTACGACAGGGGGAAAGCTTTCTTT
TRBJ1-1 | TRBV4-3 | . | CASSQVRDTEAFF | TGCGCCAGCAGCCAAGTAAGGGACACCGAGGCTTTCTTT
TRBJ1-2 | TRBV6-5 | TRBD1 | CASSPTGGGYGYTF | TGTGCCAGCAGCCCTACAGGGGGCGGCTATGGCTACACCTTC
TRBJ1-2 | TRBV9 | TRBD1 | CASSVQDRGLLNYGYTF | TGTGCCAGCAGCGTACAGGACAGGGGACTCCTTAACTATGGCTACACCTTC
TRBJ1-2 | TRBV5-6 | . | CASSSGALGYGYTF | TGTGCCAGCAGCTCAGGGGCCCTCGGCTATGGCTACACCTTC
TRBJ2-7 | TRBV13 | TRBD2 | CASTTLATSGRYEQYF | TGTGCCAGCACCACCCTCGCGACTAGCGGGAGATACGAGCAGTACTTC
TRBJ1-1 | TRBV6-1 | . | CASTFIAGKTEAFF | TGTGCCAGCACCTTCATAGCGGGGAAGACTGAAGCTTTCTTT
TRBJ1-5 | TRBV18 | TRBD1 | CASSLDRLGNQPQHF | TGTGCCAGCTCACTGGACAGGCTTGGCAATCAGCCCCAGCATTTT
TRBJ1-5 | TRBV7-2 | . | CASSTGSAQQPRHF | TGTGCCAGCAGCACCGGGAGTGCGCAGCAGCCCCGGCATTTT
TRBJ1-1 | TRBV30 | . | CAWSVGDTEAFF | TGTGCCTGGAGTGTAGGGGACACTGAAGCTTTCTTT
TRBJ2-7 | TRBV30 | . | CAWSPGSAYEQYF | TGTGCCTGGAGTCCGGGGAGCGCCTACGAGCAGTACTTC
TRBJ2-2 | TRBV7-2 | TRBD2 | CASSSLTTGLAGITGELFF | TGTGCCAGCAGCTCACTAACCACCGGACTAGCGGGAATCACCGGGGAGCTGTTTTTT
TRBJ2-7 | TRBV7-9 | . | CASSLGPQGAYEQYF | TGTGCCAGCAGCTTAGGCCCACAGGGAGCCTACGAGCAGTACTTC
TRBJ1-1 | TRBV11-3 | . | CASSLGGNTEAFF | TGTGCCAGCAGCTTGGGGGGAAACACTGAAGCTTTCTTT
TRBJ2-7 | TRBV7-2 | . | CASSLYGQGTYEQYF | TGTGCCAGCAGCTTATATGGGCAGGGAACCTACGAGCAGTACTTC
TRBJ2-7 | TRBV18 | . | CASSPVPGSNEQYF | TGTGCCAGCTCACCAGTCCCCGGGTCCAACGAGCAGTACTTC
TRBJ2-1 | TRBV6-5 | TRBD2 | CASSYTSGSRQFF | TGTGCCAGCAGTTACACTAGCGGGAGTCGGCAGTTCTTC
TRBJ2-7 | TRBV6-5 | TRBD1 | CASSYSSGQPYEQYF | TGTGCCAGCAGTTACTCATCGGGACAGCCCTACGAGCAGTACTTC
TRBJ1-6 | TRBV7-2 | . | CASSVRDIDNSPLHF | TGTGCCAGCAGCGTCCGGGACATCGATAATTCACCCCTCCACTTT
TRBJ2-1 | TRBV5-1 | TRBD2 | CASSLQSLAGDRNEQFF | TGCGCCAGCAGCTTGCAATCCCTAGCGGGAGATCGGAATGAGCAGTTCTTC
TRBJ2-1 | TRBV6-1 | TRBD2 | CASSEETSGSHEQFF | TGTGCCAGCAGTGAAGAGACTAGCGGGAGTCATGAGCAGTTCTTC
TRBJ1-1 | TRBV4-3 | TRBD1 | CAGEPGQGASTEAFF | TGCGCCGGTGAACCTGGACAGGGGGCGAGCACTGAAGCTTTCTTT
TRBJ1-3 | TRBV6-5 | . | CASSYSWEASGNTIYF | TGTGCCAGCAGTTACTCTTGGGAGGCCTCTGGAAACACCATATATTTT
TRBJ1-1 | TRBV18 | . | CASSPPGYTEAFF | TGTGCCAGCTCACCACCCGGGTACACTGAAGCTTTCTTT
TRBJ2-1 | TRBV6-4 | . | CASSMTRLTYNEQFF | TGTGCCAGCAGTATGACTAGACTGACCTACAATGAGCAGTTCTTC
TRBJ1-2 | TRBV30 | . | CAGSVPLTDDYGYTF | TGTGCCGGGAGTGTTCCCCTTACAGACGACTATGGCTACACCTTC
TRBJ2-5 | TRBV5-1 | TRBD1 | CASSLGQGQETQYF | TGCGCCAGCAGCCTAGGACAGGGCCAAGAGACCCAGTACTTC
TRBJ2-3 | TRBV6-4 | . | CASSDSGGGDTQYF | TGTGCCAGCAGTGACTCAGGGGGGGGAGATACGCAGTATTTT
TRBJ2-7 | TRBV6-1 | TRBD1 | CASSLITGDTYEQYF | TGTGCCAGCAGCCTTATCACAGGGGACACCTACGAGCAGTACTTC
TRBJ1-1 | TRBV5-1 | . | CASSPLGGDTEAFF | TGCGCCAGCAGCCCTCTAGGAGGGGACACTGAAGCTTTCTTT
TRBJ1-1 | TRBV30 | TRBD1 | CAWSIPGQVGTEAFF | TGTGCCTGGAGTATACCGGGACAGGTGGGGACTGAAGCTTTCTTT
TRBJ2-7 | TRBV30 | TRBD1 | CACASGTGEPWGSYEQYF | TGTGCCTGTGCTTCCGGGACAGGGGAGCCCTGGGGATCTTACGAGCAGTACTTC
TRBJ2-3 | TRBV18 | . | CASSPSSTDTQYF | TGTGCCAGCTCCCCCTCGAGCACAGATACGCAGTATTTT
TRBJ1-1 | TRBV28 | TRBD1 | CATRDRGRSTEAFF | TGTGCCACAAGAGACAGGGGGCGATCCACTGAAGCTTTCTTT
TRBJ2-1 | TRBV5-6 | . | CASSLRATGLYNEQFF | TGTGCCAGCAGCTTGCGGGCCACGGGACTCTACAATGAGCAGTTCTTC
TRBJ2-1 | TRBV5-1 | . | CASSGGQSSYNEQFF | TGCGCCAGCTCGGGAGGACAGAGCTCCTACAATGAGCAGTTCTTC
TRBJ2-7 | TRBV4-2 | TRBD2 | CASSLGEGLAYEQYF | TGTGCCAGCAGCCTCGGGGAGGGCCTCGCCTACGAGCAGTACTTC
TRBJ1-1 | TRBV19 | . | CASSTNTNTEAFF | TGTGCCAGTAGTACCAACACGAACACTGAAGCTTTCTTT
TRBJ2-3 | TRBV5-1 | TRBD2 | CASSPGGTDTQYF | TGCGCCAGCAGTCCGGGGGGGACAGATACGCAGTATTTT
TRBJ2-7 | TRBV11-2 | . | CASSLAYSHRPGEQYF | TGTGCCAGCAGCTTAGCGTATAGCCACCGCCCTGGGGAGCAGTACTTC
TRBJ1-4 | TRBV9 | . | CASSEGHIREKLFF | TGTGCCAGCAGCGAGGGACATATAAGAGAAAAACTGTTTTTT
TRBJ2-7 | TRBV11-2 | . | CASSLPRMGEQYF | TGTGCCAGCAGCCTCCCCAGGATGGGCGAGCAGTACTTC
TRBJ2-2 | TRBV7-9 | . | CASSLSGPNTGELFF | TGTGCCAGCAGCCTCTCAGGTCCAAACACCGGGGAGCTGTTTTTT
TRBJ2-1 | TRBV6-5 | . | CASSGVSNEQFF | TGTGCCAGCAGTGGAGTCAGCAATGAGCAGTTCTTC
TRBJ2-7 | TRBV2 | . | CASSEVDYSYEQYF | TGTGCCAGCAGTGAAGTCGACTACTCCTACGAGCAGTACTTC
TRBJ2-7 | TRBV27 | . | CASSPRTPSYEQYF | TGTGCCAGCAGTCCCCGGACACCCTCCTACGAGCAGTACTTC